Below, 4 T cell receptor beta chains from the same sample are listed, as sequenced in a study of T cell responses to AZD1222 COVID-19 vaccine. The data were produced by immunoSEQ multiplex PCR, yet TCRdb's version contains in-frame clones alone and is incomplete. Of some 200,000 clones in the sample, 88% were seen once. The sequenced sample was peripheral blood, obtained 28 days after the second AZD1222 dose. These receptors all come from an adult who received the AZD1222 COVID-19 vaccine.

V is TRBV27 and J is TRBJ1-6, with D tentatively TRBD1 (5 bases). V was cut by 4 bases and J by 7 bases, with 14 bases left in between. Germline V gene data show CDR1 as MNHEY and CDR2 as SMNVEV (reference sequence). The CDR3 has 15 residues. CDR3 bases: TGTGCCAGCAGTTGGGCGGGGGAGGGAAATTCACCCCTCCACTTT. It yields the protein CASSWAGEGNSPLHF.

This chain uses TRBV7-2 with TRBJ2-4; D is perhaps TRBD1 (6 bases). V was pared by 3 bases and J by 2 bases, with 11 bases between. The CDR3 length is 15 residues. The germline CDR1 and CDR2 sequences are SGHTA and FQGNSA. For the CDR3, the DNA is TGTGCCAGCAGCTTCGGGACAATATCCAAAAACATTCAGTACTTC. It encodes CASSFGTISKNIQYF.

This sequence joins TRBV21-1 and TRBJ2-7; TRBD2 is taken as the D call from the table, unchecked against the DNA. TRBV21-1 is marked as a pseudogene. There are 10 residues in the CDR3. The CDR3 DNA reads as TGTGCCAGCACCCTAGCGAAGCAGTACTTC. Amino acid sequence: CASTLAKQYF.

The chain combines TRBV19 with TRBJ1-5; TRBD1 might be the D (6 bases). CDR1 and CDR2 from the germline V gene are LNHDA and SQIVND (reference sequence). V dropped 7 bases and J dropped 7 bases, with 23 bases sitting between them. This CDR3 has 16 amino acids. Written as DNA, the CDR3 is TGTGCCAGTACCAGATCCGGCCAGGGACAAGGACAGCCCCAGCATTTT. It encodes CASTRSGQGQGQPQHF.